This T cell receptor (beta chain) was profiled in a study of blood T cell repertoires in COVID-19. Study at large: COVID-19 samples from acute and convalescent phases originated in the United States, Italy and Spain. From T cells, B-cell-depleted T cells, or PBMCs came the material, which was cDNA or gDNA.

CDR3 length: 16 amino acids. Germline-derived CDR1 and CDR2 are LNHDA and SQIVND (reference sequence). Losses at the gene ends were 5 bases for V and 2 bases for J; bases not matched to a gene: 2. Source study methods: Reference gene primer amplification gave estimated nucleated cell counts. Data came from immunoSEQ multiplex PCR; TCRdb stores just in-frame clones and leaves some out. V and J calls and clone size are as listed in that table; D and trimming were resolved from the DNA. This sample has just over 70,000 clones, with about four fifths found just once. The gene calls are TRBV19 and TRBJ2-1, with 14 bases identical to TRBD2. This sequence was found in a man in his 70s who had recovered from COVID-19. Sequenced input: peripheral blood. CDR3 region: CASSPGLAGAYNEQFF. CDR3 coding DNA: TGTGCCAGTAGTCCGGGACTAGCGGGAGCCTACAATGAGCAGTTCTTC.